Listed below are T cell receptor beta chains from one sample, sequenced in a study of beta chain features in type 1 diabetes. Clones were read by immunoSEQ multiplex PCR, and TCRdb kept only the in-frame ones, dropping some. In the table there are hundreds of thousands of clones, about 63% of which are singletons. The sequencing sample was made of naive CD4+ T cells from blood. Every receptor here comes from a man aged 25-45 years in good health. The CDR3 runs from the conserved cysteine through the conserved F or W. The D gene is left open where the match is weak. The size field is filled for only some rows; it gives once, few, many or a size class.

J: TRBJ2-7
V: TRBV29-1
D: -
size: few
DNA: TGCAGCGTTAGAAGGAGCTCCTACGAGCAGTACTTC
CDR3: CSVRRSSYEQYF

J: TRBJ2-1
V: TRBV5-1
D: -
size: -
DNA: TGCGCCAGCAGCTTGGACAGCTCCTACAATGAGCAGTTCTTC
CDR3: CASSLDSSYNEQFF

J: TRBJ1-2
V: TRBV5-1
D: -
size: -
DNA: TGCGCCAGCAGCACCCAGGGGACCAGAGGCTACACCTTC
CDR3: CASSTQGTRGYTF

J: TRBJ2-5
V: TRBV14
D: -
size: -
DNA: TGTGCCAGCAGCCGTTCATCACAAGAGACCCAGTACTTC
CDR3: CASSRSSQETQYF

J: TRBJ2-5
V: TRBV28
D: TRBD2
size: -
DNA: TGTGCCAGCAGTCGACTAGCGACGGAGACCCAGTACTTC
CDR3: CASSRLATETQYF

J: TRBJ1-6
V: TRBV7-6
D: TRBD1
size: once
DNA: TGTGCCAGCAGCAAAGACAGGGTTTGGGATTCACCCCTCCACTTT
CDR3: CASSKDRVWDSPLHF

J: TRBJ1-1
V: TRBV29-1
D: -
size: -
DNA: TGCAGCGTTGAAGATGGCTCTCCCGAAGCTTTCTTT
CDR3: CSVEDGSPEAFF

J: TRBJ2-5
V: TRBV7-2
D: TRBD1
size: -
DNA: TGTGCCAGCAGCCAGAATCGGCGCGGACAGGGTACCCAGTACTTC
CDR3: CASSQNRRGQGTQYF

J: TRBJ2-5
V: TRBV11-2
D: TRBD2
size: -
DNA: TGTGCCAGCAGATGGACTAGCGGGAGAGCAGAGACCCAGTACTTC
CDR3: CASRWTSGRAETQYF

J: TRBJ2-7
V: TRBV7-9
D: -
size: once
DNA: TGTGCCAGCAGCTCGACCGACCGGGAGCAGTACTTC
CDR3: CASSSTDREQYF

J: TRBJ2-2
V: TRBV9
D: -
size: -
DNA: TGTGCCAGCAGCGTAGCTGGCTTCAACACCGGGGAGCTGTTTTTT
CDR3: CASSVAGFNTGELFF

J: TRBJ2-1
V: TRBV5-6
D: TRBD2
size: few
DNA: TGTGCCAGCAACCCAGGGACTAGCGGCAACAATGAGCAGTTCTTC
CDR3: CASNPGTSGNNEQFF

J: TRBJ2-1
V: TRBV2
D: -
size: -
DNA: TGTGCCAGCCTAAGGCTATTGGTAAATGAGCAGTTCTTC
CDR3: CASLRLLVNEQFF